Sequencing of this T cell receptor beta chain was carried out in a study of regulatory T cells in long-lasting Graves disease. Notes on the study in general: There was favoring of TRBV28, TRBJ1-2 and TRBJ2-5 in persistent disease. The number of shared public clonotypes was higher in persistent patients (about 3,000) than new patients (over 900).

A remark on this clonotype: Its specificity is not known.

Combining iRepertoire HTBI primers with Arm-PCR of CDR3 regions, the authors built TCR beta libraries. TCRdb re-called the multiplex PCR reads with MiXCR, one entry per CDR3 protein. The table has 540,000 or so distinct CDR3 sequences, about 14% seen once; the top ten hold roughly 10%. V shed 0 bases, J shed 5 bases, and the junction held 13 bases outside the gene matches. Germline CDR1 DFQATT, CDR2 SNEGSKA (reference sequence). The CDR3 loop spans 18 amino acids. The time point: newly diagnosed GD, antithyroid drugs for less than 3 months. There was RNA extracted from PBMCs, and the TCR library was made from it. EDTA tubes received about 9.6 milliliters of drawn peripheral blood. The sample was also reused in another study, on T cells in Graves' hyperthyroidism and ophthalmopathy. In that study: Uncontrolled infection, other autoimmune disease, pregnancy or lactation excluded patients.

This rearrangement joins TRBV20-1 to TRBJ2-1; TRBD2 matches at 10 bases. The TCR sequence derives from a young man with Graves disease. Here the sequenced sample was peripheral blood mononuclear cells (PBMCs), taken at new diagnosis, from a patient treated with antithyroid drugs. The CDR3 loop reads CSARDLSAAGLANNEQFF. CDR3 sequence (DNA): TGCAGTGCTAGAGATCTATCGGCAGCGGGACTAGCGAACAATGAGCAGTTCTTC.